The 22 T cell receptor beta chains below were found in one sample sequenced in a study of blood T cell repertoires in COVID-19. Here immunoSEQ multiplex PCR was the method, and the copy in TCRdb shows in-frame clones only, minus some. The table has a few hundred thousand clones, roughly nine tenths seen once. The sample consisted of peripheral blood. These receptors all come from a woman aged 40 to 55 who had recovered from COVID-19.

This clone was counted only a few times. The gene calls are TRBV4-2 and TRBJ2-1; D might be TRBD1 (6 bases). The V gene's germline CDR1 is LGHNA and CDR2 YNFKEQ. The germline V and J ends were trimmed by 0 bases and 6 bases, with 9 bases remaining between them. The CDR3 runs to 14 residues. The CDR3 bases are TGTGCCAGCAGCCAAGAGACAGGATCCAATGAGCAGTTCTTC. Translating it yields CASSQETGSNEQFF.

V is TRBV5-1 and J is TRBJ2-2; possibly TRBD1 for D (6 bases). CDR1 is SGHRS, CDR2 YFSETQ, per germline. The CDR3 has 14 residues. The ends were cut back, 4 bases at V and 4 bases at J, with 11 bases in the middle. The CDR3 here is CASSRDTTTGELFF. The CDR3 DNA is TGCGCCAGCAGCCGGGACACGACCACCGGGGAGCTGTTTTTT.

The chain carries TRBV24-1 and TRBJ2-1; D not certain. Germline CDR1 and CDR2: KGHDR and SFDVKD. Trimming pared 2 bases from V and 14 bases from J, leaving 12 bases between. This CDR3 has 12 residues. The CDR3 bases are TGTGCCACCAGTGATTCCCCGGGTATGGAGTTCTTC. Encoded protein: CATSDSPGMEFF.

The rearrangement joins TRBV5-4 to TRBJ1-1; the match to TRBD1 covers 8 bases. CDR1 SGHNT and CDR2 YYREEE come from the germline V gene (reference sequence). This CDR3 spans 15 amino acids. After removal of 4 bases from V and 0 bases from J, the junction contained 5 bases not matched to a gene. The CDR3 sequence: CASSTRTGLNTEAFF. CDR3 in DNA: TGTGCCAGCAGCACGCGGACAGGGTTGAACACTGAAGCTTTCTTT.

V gene TRBV29-1 combines with J gene TRBJ1-5; D unclear. The CDR3 sequence is 12 residues long. Between the trimmed V and J ends, which lost 0 bases and 10 bases, there was a span of 10 bases. From germline, CDR1 is SQVTM and CDR2 ANQGSEA. The CDR3 loop reads CSVEDGKNPQHF. The DNA of the CDR3 is TGCAGCGTTGAAGACGGGAAAAATCCCCAGCATTTT.

The chain combines TRBV14 with TRBJ1-2; 10 positions match TRBD1. Looked up from germline, CDR1 is SGHDN and CDR2 is FVKESK. This CDR3 has 14 residues. The V and J ends lost 4 bases and 3 bases, in that order; junction bases with no gene match: 2. CDR3 in amino acids: CASSRGQGDYGYTF. In DNA form, the CDR3 reads TGTGCCAGCAGCCGCGGACAGGGGGACTATGGCTACACCTTC. Variable domain in full (rest from reference TRBV14 and TRBJ1-2): EAGVTQFPSHSVIEKGQTVTLRCDPISGHDNLYWYRRVMGKEIKFLLHFVKESKQDESGMPNNRFLAERTGGTYSTLKVQPAELEDSGVYFCASSRGQGDYGYTFGSGTRLTVV.

The chain couples TRBV5-4 to TRBJ2-1, with D maybe TRBD2 (5 bases). Germline assignment: CDR1 SGHNT and CDR2 YYREEE (reference sequence). This CDR3 has 15 amino acids. Trimming removed 0 bases at V and 5 bases at J, with 12 bases between. The CDR3, as DNA: TGTGCCAGCAGCTTGGGTCTGATCGGGGACAATGAGCAGTTCTTC. Translation: CASSLGLIGDNEQFF.

The chain carries TRBV19 and TRBJ1-1; D is possibly TRBD1 (6 bases). The ends were cut back, 5 bases at V and 1 base at J, with 11 bases in the middle. The CDR3 is 14 residues long. Germline CDR1 is LNHDA and CDR2 is SQIVND (reference sequence). This CDR3 is CASSLMGANTEAFF. CDR3 nucleotides: TGTGCCAGTAGTCTAATGGGGGCGAACACTGAAGCTTTCTTT.

V and J are TRBV10-3 and TRBJ2-1, with TRBD2 matching 9 bases. The CDR3 is made up of 15 amino acids. Trimming took 3 bases from V and 2 from J; bases not matched to a gene: 2. CDR1 is ENHRY, CDR2 SYGVKD, per germline. CDR3 protein: CAISDGTSTYNEQFF. CDR3 DNA: TGTGCCATCAGTGACGGGACTAGCACCTACAATGAGCAGTTCTTC.

This chain links TRBV6-6 with TRBJ1-6; D ambiguous. Trimming removed 6 bases at V and 10 bases at J, with 28 bases between. The CDR3 spans 18 residues. Germline lookup yields CDR1 MNHNY and CDR2 SVGAGI (reference sequence). The CDR3 is CASSRLVGAGGSQSPLHF. The CDR3 coding sequence is TGTGCCAGCAGCCGACTGGTTGGCGCGGGCGGGTCCCAATCACCCCTCCACTTT.

The chain employs TRBV24-1 and TRBJ1-1; TRBD1 might be the D (6 bases). The CDR3 contains 13 residues. Trimming cost V 8 bases and J 5 bases, with 14 bases left between them. Germline V gives CDR1 KGHDR, CDR2 SFDVKD. CDR3 in DNA: TGTGCCACCACCTCAGGGGACGGGACTGAAGCTTTCTTT. Amino acid sequence: CATTSGDGTEAFF.

The chain combines TRBV19 with TRBJ2-2, with 7 nucleotides matching TRBD2. This CDR3 comprises 14 residues. V shed 3 bases, J shed 6 bases, and the junction held 4 bases outside the gene matches. Germline V lookup: CDR1 LNHDA, CDR2 SQIVND (reference sequence). As DNA, the CDR3 is TGTGCCAGTAGTATTTCGGGGGGATCCGGGGAGCTGTTTTTT. Translated: CASSISGGSGELFF.

The chain is built from TRBV9 and TRBJ2-1, with 9 positions matching TRBD2. Germline CDR1 is SGDLS and CDR2 is YYNGEE. Trimming at V came to 0 bases and at J to 10 bases, leaving 11 bases not matched to a gene. This CDR3 contains 16 residues. The CDR3 DNA follows: TGTGCCAGCAGCGTAGCGGGCGGGAGGGCCAATCCCGAGCAGTTCTTC. Residues: CASSVAGGRANPEQFF.

The V call is TRBV30, the J call TRBJ2-1; 9 nucleotides agree with TRBD2. In germline, CDR1 is GTSNPN, CDR2 SVGIG (reference sequence). The J segment lost 6 bases and the V segment lost 0 bases, leaving 6 bases of the junction unmatched. The CDR3 runs to 15 residues. CDR3 sequence (DNA): TGTGCCTGGAGTGTATGGACTAGCGTAGGCAATGAGCAGTTCTTC. It codes for CAWSVWTSVGNEQFF.

This chain uses TRBV2 with TRBJ2-1; the D gene is possibly TRBD2 (5 bases). Between the trimmed V and J ends, which lost 8 bases and 6 bases, there was a span of 11 bases. Germline CDR1 SNHLY, CDR2 FYNNEI. CDR3 length equals 12 residues. CDR3 region: CASETNFNEQFF. The DNA of the CDR3 is TGTGCCAGCGAGACTAACTTCAATGAGCAGTTCTTC.

The chain recombines TRBV19 with TRBJ1-3; TRBD1 agrees at 8 bases. Germline CDR1 is LNHDA and CDR2 is SQIVND (reference sequence). The CDR3 spans 16 residues. The V segment lost 3 bases and the J segment 0 bases; nucleotides outside the gene matches: 4. CDR3 sequence reads: CASSISDRVSGNTIYF. For the CDR3, the DNA is TGTGCCAGTAGTATCTCGGACAGGGTCTCTGGAAACACCATATATTTT.

V is TRBV28 and J is TRBJ2-7; 12 bases match TRBD1. V was clipped by 6 bases and J by 2 bases; unmatched bases: 8. The CDR3 consists of 16 residues. In germline, CDR1 is MDHEN, CDR2 SYDVKM. The CDR3 sequence is CASRPTGQGAAYEQYF. The CDR3, as DNA: TGTGCCAGCAGACCAACGGGACAGGGGGCCGCCTACGAGCAGTACTTC.

This chain connects TRBV27 to TRBJ2-7; TRBD2 might be the D (5 bases). This CDR3 contains 18 residues. Germline V gene data show CDR1 as MNHEY and CDR2 as SMNVEV (reference sequence). The germline V and J ends were trimmed by 5 bases and 3 bases, with 26 bases remaining between them. The chain's CDR3 is CASSLRALSGVPIYEQYF. CDR3 DNA sequence: TGTGCCAGCAGTCTCCGGGCCCTGAGCGGAGTCCCTATCTACGAGCAGTACTTC.

The chain couples TRBV10-3 to TRBJ1-3, with D possibly matching TRBD1 (5 bases). V lost 5 bases, J lost 3 bases, and 8 bases lay in between. The CDR3 has 13 residues. Germline loops: CDR1 ENHRY, CDR2 SYGVKD. DNA of the CDR3: TGTGCCATCAGTCGGGGGGGTGGAAACACCATATATTTT. Translated: CAISRGGGNTIYF.

This chain connects TRBV10-3 to TRBJ2-7, with a tentative D call TRBD2 (6 bases). The germline CDR1 and CDR2 sequences are ENHRY and SYGVKD. Trimming left V 8 bases short and J 2 bases short, with 13 bases between. CDR3 length: 13 residues. The CDR3 sequence: CAIALPGAYEQYF. CDR3 nucleotides: TGTGCCATCGCCCTACCGGGGGCCTACGAGCAGTACTTC.

The chain combines TRBV30 with TRBJ1-3, with D tentatively TRBD1 (5 bases). Trimming took off 4 bases at V and 2 bases at J, with 9 bases between the two ends. The germline V gene has CDR1 GTSNPN and CDR2 SVGIG (reference sequence). This CDR3 spans 13 amino acids. The CDR3 protein is CAWTQGTGNTIYF. The CDR3 nucleotides are TGTGCCTGGACCCAGGGTACTGGAAACACCATATATTTT.

V usage is TRBV5-1 and J usage is TRBJ2-2; 7 bases map to TRBD2. This CDR3 has 16 amino acids. V was pared by 3 bases and J by 5 bases, with 10 bases of the junction left unmatched. Germline V CDR1 and CDR2: SGHRS, YFSETQ. CDR3 region: CASSSPAGVTTGELFF. The CDR3 region has the DNA TGCGCCAGCAGCTCCCCCGCGGGGGTTACTACCGGGGAGCTGTTTTTT.